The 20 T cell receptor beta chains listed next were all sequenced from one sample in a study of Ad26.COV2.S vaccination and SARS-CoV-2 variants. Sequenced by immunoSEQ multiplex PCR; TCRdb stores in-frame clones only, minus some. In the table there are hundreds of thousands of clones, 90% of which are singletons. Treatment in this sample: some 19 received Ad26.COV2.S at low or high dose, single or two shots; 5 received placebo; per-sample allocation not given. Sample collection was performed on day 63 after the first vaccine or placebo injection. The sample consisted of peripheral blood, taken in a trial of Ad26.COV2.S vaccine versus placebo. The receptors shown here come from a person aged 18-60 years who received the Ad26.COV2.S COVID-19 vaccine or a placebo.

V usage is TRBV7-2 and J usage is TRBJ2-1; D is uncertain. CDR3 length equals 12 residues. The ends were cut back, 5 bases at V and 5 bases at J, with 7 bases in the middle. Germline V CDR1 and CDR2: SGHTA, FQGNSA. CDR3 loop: CASSPFNNEQFF. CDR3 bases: TGTGCCAGCAGCCCCTTCAACAATGAGCAGTTCTTC.

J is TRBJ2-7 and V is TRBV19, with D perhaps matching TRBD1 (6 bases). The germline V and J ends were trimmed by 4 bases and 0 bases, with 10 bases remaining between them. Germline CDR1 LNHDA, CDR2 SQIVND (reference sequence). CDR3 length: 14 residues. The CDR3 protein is CASSTTGYSYEQYF. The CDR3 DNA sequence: TGTGCCAGTAGTACGACAGGATACTCCTACGAGCAGTACTTC.

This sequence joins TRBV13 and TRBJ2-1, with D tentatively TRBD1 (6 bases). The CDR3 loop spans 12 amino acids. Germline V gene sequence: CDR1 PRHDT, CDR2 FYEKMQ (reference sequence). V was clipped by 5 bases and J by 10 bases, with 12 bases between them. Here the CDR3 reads CASSPSGVEQFF. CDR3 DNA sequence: TGTGCCAGCAGCCCCTCAGGGGTCGAGCAGTTCTTC.

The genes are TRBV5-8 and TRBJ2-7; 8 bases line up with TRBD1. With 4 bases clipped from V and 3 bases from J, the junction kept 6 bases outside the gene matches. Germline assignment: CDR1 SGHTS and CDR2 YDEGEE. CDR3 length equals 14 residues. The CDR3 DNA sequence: TGTGCCAGCAGCCCTCGGACAGGGTTCTACGAGCAGTACTTC. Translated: CASSPRTGFYEQYF.

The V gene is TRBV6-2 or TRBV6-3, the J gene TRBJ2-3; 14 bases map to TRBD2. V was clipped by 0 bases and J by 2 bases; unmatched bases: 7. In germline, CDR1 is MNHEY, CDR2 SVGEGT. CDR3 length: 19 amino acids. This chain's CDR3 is CASSYSGTSGRVATDTQYF. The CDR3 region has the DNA TGTGCCAGCAGTTACTCTGGGACTAGCGGGAGAGTGGCCACAGATACGCAGTATTTT.

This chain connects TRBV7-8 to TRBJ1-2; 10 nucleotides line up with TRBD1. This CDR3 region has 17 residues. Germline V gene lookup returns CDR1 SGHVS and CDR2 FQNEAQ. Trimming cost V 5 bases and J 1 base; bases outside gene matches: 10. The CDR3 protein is CASSTPGQGPFNYGYTF. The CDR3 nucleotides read TGTGCCAGCAGCACTCCGGGACAGGGGCCCTTTAACTATGGCTACACCTTC. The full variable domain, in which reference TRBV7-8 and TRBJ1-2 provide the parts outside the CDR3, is GAGVSQSPRYKVAKRGQDVALRCDPISGHVSLFWYQQALGQGPEFLTYFQNEAQLDKSGLPSDRFFAERPEGSVSTLKIQRTQQEDSAVYLCASSTPGQGPFNYGYTFGSGTRLTVV.

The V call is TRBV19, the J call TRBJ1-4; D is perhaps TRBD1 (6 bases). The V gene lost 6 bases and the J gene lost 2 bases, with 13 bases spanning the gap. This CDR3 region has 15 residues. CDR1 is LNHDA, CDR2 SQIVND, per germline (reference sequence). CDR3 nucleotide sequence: TGTGCCAGTAGACCTCGGGACAAGACTAATGAAAAACTGTTTTTT. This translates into CASRPRDKTNEKLFF.

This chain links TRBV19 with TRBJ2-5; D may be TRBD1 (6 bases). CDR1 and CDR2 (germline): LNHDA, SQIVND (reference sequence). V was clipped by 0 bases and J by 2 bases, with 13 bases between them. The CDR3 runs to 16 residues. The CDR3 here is CASSIEQGRGQETQYF. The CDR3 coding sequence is TGTGCCAGTAGTATAGAACAGGGAAGGGGTCAAGAGACCCAGTACTTC.

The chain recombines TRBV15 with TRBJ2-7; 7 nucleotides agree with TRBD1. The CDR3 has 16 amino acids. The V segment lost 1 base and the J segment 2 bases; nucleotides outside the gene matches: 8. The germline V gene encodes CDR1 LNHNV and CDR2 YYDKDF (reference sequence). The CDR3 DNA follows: TGTGCCACCAGCAGAGTGGACAGGTCGGCCACCTACGAGCAGTACTTC. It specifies CATSRVDRSATYEQYF.

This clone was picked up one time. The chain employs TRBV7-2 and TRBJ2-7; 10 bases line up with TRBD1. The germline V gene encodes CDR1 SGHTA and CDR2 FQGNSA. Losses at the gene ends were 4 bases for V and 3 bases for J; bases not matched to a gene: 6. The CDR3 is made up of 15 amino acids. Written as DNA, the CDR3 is TGTGCCAGCAGCTCGGGACAGGGGATAGGCTACGAGCAGTACTTC. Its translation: CASSSGQGIGYEQYF.

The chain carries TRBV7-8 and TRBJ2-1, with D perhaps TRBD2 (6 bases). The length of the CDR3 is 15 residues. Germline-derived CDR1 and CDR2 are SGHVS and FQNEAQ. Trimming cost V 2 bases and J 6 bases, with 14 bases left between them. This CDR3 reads CASSLWGESFNEQFF. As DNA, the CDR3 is TGTGCCAGCAGCTTATGGGGGGAAAGCTTCAATGAGCAGTTCTTC.

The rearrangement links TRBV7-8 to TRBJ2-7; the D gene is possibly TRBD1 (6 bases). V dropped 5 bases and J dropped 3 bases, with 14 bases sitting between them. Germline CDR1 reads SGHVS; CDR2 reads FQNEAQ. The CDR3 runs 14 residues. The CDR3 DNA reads TGTGCCAGCAGCCCCCGTGGGGGCTTCTACGAGCAGTACTTC. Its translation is CASSPRGGFYEQYF.

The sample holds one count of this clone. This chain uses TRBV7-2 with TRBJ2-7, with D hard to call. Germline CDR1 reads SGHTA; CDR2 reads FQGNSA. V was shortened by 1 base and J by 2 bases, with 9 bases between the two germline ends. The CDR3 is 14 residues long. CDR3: CASSLDGYTYEQYF. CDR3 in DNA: TGTGCCAGCAGCTTAGATGGCTATACCTACGAGCAGTACTTC.

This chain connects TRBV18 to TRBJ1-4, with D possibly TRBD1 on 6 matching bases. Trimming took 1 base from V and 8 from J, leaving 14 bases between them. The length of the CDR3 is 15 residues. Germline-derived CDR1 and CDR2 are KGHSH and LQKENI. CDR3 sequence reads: CASSPLGQGREKLFF. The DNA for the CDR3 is TGTGCCAGCTCACCACTCGGCCAGGGGAGGGAAAAACTGTTTTTT.

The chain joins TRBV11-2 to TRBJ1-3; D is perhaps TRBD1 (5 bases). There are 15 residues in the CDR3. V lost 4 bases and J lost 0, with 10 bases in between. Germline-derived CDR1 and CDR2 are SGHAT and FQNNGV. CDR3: CASSSVTGSGNTIYF. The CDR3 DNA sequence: TGTGCCAGCAGCTCGGTAACAGGCTCTGGAAACACCATATATTTT.

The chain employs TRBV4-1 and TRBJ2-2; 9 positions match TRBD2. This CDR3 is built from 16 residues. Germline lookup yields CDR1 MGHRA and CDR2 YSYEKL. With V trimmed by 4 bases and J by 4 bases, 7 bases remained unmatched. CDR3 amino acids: CASSLYPSGATGELFF. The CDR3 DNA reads TGCGCCAGCAGCCTCTACCCTAGCGGGGCCACCGGGGAGCTGTTTTTT.

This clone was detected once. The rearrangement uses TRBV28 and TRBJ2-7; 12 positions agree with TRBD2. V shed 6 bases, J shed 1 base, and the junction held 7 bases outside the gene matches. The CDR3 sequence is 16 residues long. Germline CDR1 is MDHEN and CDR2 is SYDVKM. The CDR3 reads CASSLGGTSGSYEQYF. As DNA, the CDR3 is TGTGCCAGCAGCCTGGGAGGGACTAGCGGGTCCTACGAGCAGTACTTC.

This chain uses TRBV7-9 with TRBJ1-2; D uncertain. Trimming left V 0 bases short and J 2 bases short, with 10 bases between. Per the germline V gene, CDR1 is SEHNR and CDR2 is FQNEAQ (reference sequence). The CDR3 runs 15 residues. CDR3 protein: CASSLASSENYGYTF. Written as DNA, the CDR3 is TGTGCCAGCAGCTTAGCTTCTTCCGAAAACTATGGCTACACCTTC.

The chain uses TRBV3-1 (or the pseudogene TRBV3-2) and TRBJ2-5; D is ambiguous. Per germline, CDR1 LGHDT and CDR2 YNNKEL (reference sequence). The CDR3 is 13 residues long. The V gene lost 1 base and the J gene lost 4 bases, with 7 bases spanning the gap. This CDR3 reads CASSQVDSETQYF. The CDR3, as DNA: TGTGCCAGCAGCCAAGTAGACTCAGAGACCCAGTACTTC.

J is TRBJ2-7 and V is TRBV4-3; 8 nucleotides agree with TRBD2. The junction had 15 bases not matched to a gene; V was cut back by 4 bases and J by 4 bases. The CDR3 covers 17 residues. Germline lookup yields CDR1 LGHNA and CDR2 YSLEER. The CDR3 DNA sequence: TGCGCCAGCAGCCCAGGCGTCTCTCGAGCGGGAGTTTACGAGCAGTACTTC. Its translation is CASSPGVSRAGVYEQYF.